This T cell receptor beta chain was retrieved from a study of molecular identifiers for immune sequencing clone quantification. Trimming cost V 1 base and J 6 bases, with 17 bases left between them. Germline V CDR1 and CDR2: SGHTA, FQGNSA. The CDR3 is made up of 16 amino acids. Using its own MiXCR run on the PCR reads, TCRdb lists one record per CDR3 protein. The sample yields about 500,000 distinct CDR3 sequences, 25% seen once. This clonotype has a handful of counts. Sequences were obtained from naive CD8+ T cells from blood, with Jurkat cell RNA spiked in. Documented subset: FACS-sorted CD8+CD4-CCR7+CD45RA+ naive T cells. The sequence was obtained from a human donor in good health. Some libraries in this study had Jurkat cell RNA spiked in. The gene calls are TRBV7-2 and TRBJ2-3; D is unclear. The CDR3 coding sequence is TGTGCCAGCAGCTTAGTGTCGGGTTCATATATGGATACGCAGTATTTT. This encodes CASSLVSGSYMDTQYF. Looking up the rest from reference TRBV7-2 and TRBJ2-3 gives the full variable domain: GAGVSQSPSNKVTEKGKDVELRCDPISGHTALYWYRQSLGQGLEFLIYFQGNSAPDKSGLPSDRFSAERTGGSVSTLTIQRTQQEDSAVYLCASSLVSGSYMDTQYFGPGTRLTVL.